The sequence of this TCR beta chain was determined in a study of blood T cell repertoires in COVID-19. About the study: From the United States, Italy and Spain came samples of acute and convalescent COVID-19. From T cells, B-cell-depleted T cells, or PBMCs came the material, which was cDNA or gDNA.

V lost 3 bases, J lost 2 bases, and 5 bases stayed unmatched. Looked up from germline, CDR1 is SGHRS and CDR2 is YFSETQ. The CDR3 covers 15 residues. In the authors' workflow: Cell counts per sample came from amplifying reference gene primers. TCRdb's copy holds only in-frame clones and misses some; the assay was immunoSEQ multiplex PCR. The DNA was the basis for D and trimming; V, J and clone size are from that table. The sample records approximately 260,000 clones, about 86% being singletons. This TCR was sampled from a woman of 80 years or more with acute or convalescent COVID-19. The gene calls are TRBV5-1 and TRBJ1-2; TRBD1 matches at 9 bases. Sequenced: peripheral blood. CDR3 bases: TGCGCCAGCAGCTCCCGACAGGGGGGAAACTATGGCTACACCTTC. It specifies CASSSRQGGNYGYTF.